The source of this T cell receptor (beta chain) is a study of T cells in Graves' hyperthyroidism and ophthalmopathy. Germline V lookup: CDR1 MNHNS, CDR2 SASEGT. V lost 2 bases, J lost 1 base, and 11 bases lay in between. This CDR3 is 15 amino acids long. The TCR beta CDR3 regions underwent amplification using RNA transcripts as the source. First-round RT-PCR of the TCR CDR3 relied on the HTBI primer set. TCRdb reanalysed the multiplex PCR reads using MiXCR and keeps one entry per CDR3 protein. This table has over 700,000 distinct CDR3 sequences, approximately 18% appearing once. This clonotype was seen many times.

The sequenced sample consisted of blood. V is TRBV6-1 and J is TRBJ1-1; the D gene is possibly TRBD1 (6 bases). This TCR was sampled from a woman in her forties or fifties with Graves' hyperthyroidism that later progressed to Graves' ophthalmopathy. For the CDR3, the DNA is TGTGCCAGCAGTGAAAAGTGGGGACAGAACACTGAAGCTTTCTTT. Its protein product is CASSEKWGQNTEAFF.